The present entry profiles one TCR beta chain with its context. The source of the sample is a study of blood T cell repertoires in COVID-19. Study at large: The United States, Italy and Spain supplied acute and convalescent COVID-19 samples.

This CDR3 is built from 16 residues. The V gene end was trimmed by 3 bases and the J gene end by 4 bases; junction bases not matched to a gene: 5. The germline V gene encodes CDR1 SGDLS and CDR2 YYNGEE. Only in-frame clones appear in the TCRdb table, and some are missing; sequencing was by immunoSEQ multiplex PCR. This sample has some 73,000 clones; around 77% occur once, and the top ten carry under 3%. The sample comprised peripheral blood. This clonotype was obtained from a man between 65 and 85 years old with COVID-19, enrolled during active disease. The chain employs TRBV9 and TRBJ2-3; 13 bases agree with TRBD2. This chain's CDR3 is CASSDGLAGEPDTQYF. The CDR3 bases are TGTGCCAGCAGCGACGGACTAGCGGGAGAACCAGATACGCAGTATTTT.